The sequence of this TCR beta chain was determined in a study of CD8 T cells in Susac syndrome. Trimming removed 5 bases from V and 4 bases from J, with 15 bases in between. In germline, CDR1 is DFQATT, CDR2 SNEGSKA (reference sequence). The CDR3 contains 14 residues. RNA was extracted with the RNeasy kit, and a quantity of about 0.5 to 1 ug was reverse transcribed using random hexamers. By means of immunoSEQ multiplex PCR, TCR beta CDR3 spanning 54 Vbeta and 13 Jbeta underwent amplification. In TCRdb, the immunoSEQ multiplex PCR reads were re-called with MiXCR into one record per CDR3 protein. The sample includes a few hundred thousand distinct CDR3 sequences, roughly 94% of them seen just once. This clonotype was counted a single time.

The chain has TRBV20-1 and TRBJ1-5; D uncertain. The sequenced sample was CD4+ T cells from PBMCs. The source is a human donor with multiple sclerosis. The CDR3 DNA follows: TGCAGTGCTCTCAAAGGGCAGAAGAATCAGCCCCAGCATTTT. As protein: CSALKGQKNQPQHF.